Following are 2 T cell receptor beta chains from one sample sequenced in a study of early stage breast cancer tumors. Only in-frame clones appear in the TCRdb table, and some are missing; sequencing was by immunoSEQ multiplex PCR. In the table there are thousands of clones, approximately 70% of which are singletons. What was sequenced was normal breast tissue next to the tumor. Receptor source: a person aged 55 to 69 with breast cancer.

The sample holds one count of this clone. The chain has TRBV7-2 and TRBJ2-5; a possible D gene is TRBD2 (5 bases). The CDR3 has 16 amino acids. The V gene lost 3 bases and the J gene lost 5 bases, with 19 bases spanning the gap. CDR1 is SGHTA, CDR2 FQGNSA, per germline. The CDR3 here is CASSLLGKGVGETQYF. The CDR3 bases are TGTGCCAGCAGCTTGTTGGGTAAGGGAGTTGGCGAGACCCAGTACTTC.

There are a few counts of this clone. No conserved phenylalanine or tryptophan ends this CDR3, so it is likely a read error. The DNA is left out, because the CDR3 cannot be placed on it with certainty; the CDR3 is given as TCRdb lists it. The V gene is TRBV2, the J gene TRBJ2-7; the table's D call of TRBD1 was not tested on the DNA. The CDR3 extends over 8 residues, inclusive of both ends. Per the germline V gene, CDR1 is SNHLY and CDR2 is FYNNEI. The CDR3 protein is CASSGAQI.